The next 30 T cell receptor beta chains were all read from a single sample in a study of blood T cells in healthy people across ages. With a J-beta primer mix and a sample-barcoded 5' primer, a second PCR ran roughly 6 to 11 cycles. TCRdb re-called the 5' RACE reads with MiXCR, one entry per CDR3 protein. The profile covers about 1.4 million distinct CDR3 sequences, with approximately 59% appearing a single time and roughly 6.3% taken by the ten largest. The sequenced material came from blood. Every receptor here comes from a man aged 18-30 years in good health.

This clonotype turned up a few times. The V call is TRBV14, the J call TRBJ2-7; D may correspond to TRBD1 or TRBD2 (5 bases each). Trimming shortened V by 0 bases and J by 5 bases, and 17 bases separated the two germline ends. Germline values: CDR1 SGHDN, CDR2 FVKESK. The CDR3 is 16 amino acids. CDR3 sequence (DNA): TGTGCCAGCAGCCAAGAGGACACCGGGGCGAGGGACGAGCAGTACTTC. Its protein is CASSQEDTGARDEQYF.

In this sample, this clonotype turned up a few times. The gene calls are TRBV5-1 and TRBJ2-5; D might be TRBD1 or TRBD2, each matching 5 bases. Germline loops: CDR1 SGHRS, CDR2 YFSETQ. Trimming left V 0 bases short and J 2 bases short, with 20 bases between. The CDR3 sequence is 18 residues long. This CDR3 is CASSLVAPIGDGQETQYF. CDR3 sequence (DNA): TGCGCCAGCAGCTTGGTAGCGCCCATCGGGGACGGACAAGAGACCCAGTACTTC.

The V gene is TRBV12-5, the J gene TRBJ2-6; 7 bases line up with TRBD1. This CDR3 comprises 18 residues. Germline CDR1 is LGHNT and CDR2 is FRNRAP. The ends lost 3 bases at V and 7 bases at J; junction bases unmatched: 15. This CDR3 is CASGFPPGYRGEANVLTF. In nucleotides, the CDR3 is TGTGCTAGTGGTTTCCCTCCTGGATACAGGGGTGAAGCCAACGTCCTGACTTTC.

The chain is built from TRBV29-1 and TRBJ2-3; unclear D gene. Germline values: CDR1 SQVTM, CDR2 ANQGSEA. Trimming shortened V by 4 bases and J by 1 base, and 21 bases separated the two germline ends. This CDR3 has 17 residues. CDR3 loop: CSVVISVSAGGTDTQYF. Written as DNA, the CDR3 is TGCAGCGTTGTCATCTCGGTCAGCGCTGGGGGCACAGATACGCAGTATTTT.

The chain employs TRBV4-1 and TRBJ2-2, with D possibly TRBD1 on 6 matching bases. Germline V gene data show CDR1 as MGHRA and CDR2 as YSYEKL. The V gene lost 0 bases and the J gene lost 8 bases, with 10 bases spanning the gap. The CDR3 is made up of 14 amino acids. CDR3 sequence: CASSQEGTSGELFF. The CDR3 nucleotides read TGCGCCAGCAGCCAAGAAGGGACATCAGGGGAGCTGTTTTTT.

The chain joins TRBV10-3 to TRBJ2-1; no clear D. This CDR3 is built from 12 residues. The V and J ends lost 2 bases and 6 bases respectively, with 5 bases between them. CDR1 and CDR2 from the germline V gene are ENHRY and SYGVKD. CDR3 sequence: CAISENGNEQFF. The CDR3 DNA is TGTGCCATCAGTGAGAACGGCAATGAGCAGTTCTTC.

A few counts support this clonotype. Germline and junction disagree at one end, which may indicate a read error. This rearrangement joins TRBV6-2 or TRBV6-3 to TRBJ2-1; 8 bases are shared with TRBD2. CDR1 and CDR2 from the germline V gene are MNHEY and SVGEGT. The length of the CDR3 is 13 residues. The CDR3 coding sequence is TGTGCCGGCAGCGGGGGCCCTTACAATGAGCAGTTCTTC. Translation: CAGSGGPYNEQFF.

This chain links TRBV7-6 with TRBJ1-1; D is uncertain. The CDR3 consists of 15 residues. Germline CDR1 and CDR2: SGHVS and FNYEAQ. Trimming shortened V by 2 bases and J by 3 bases, and 13 bases separated the two germline ends. The CDR3 DNA reads TGTGCCAGCAGCTTAATGGGTCCCCGGGACACTGAAGCTTTCTTT. Protein sequence: CASSLMGPRDTEAFF. Supplemented by reference TRBV7-6 and TRBJ1-1, the full variable domain reads GAGVSQSPRYKVTKRGQDVALRCDPISGHVSLYWYRQALGQGPEFLTYFNYEAQQDKSGLPNDRFSAERPEGSISTLTIQRTEQRDSAMYRCASSLMGPRDTEAFFGQGTRLTVV.

The chain carries TRBV5-1 and TRBJ2-5; no clear D gene. The DNA end lines up better with TRBJ2-7; the J call may be wrong. The germline gives CDR1 SGHRS, CDR2 YFSETQ. This CDR3 contains 13 residues. This chain's CDR3 is CASSLSGYDEQYF. CDR3 DNA sequence: TGCGCCAGCAGCTTGAGTGGGTACGACGAGCAGTACTTC.

This sequence joins TRBV7-8 and TRBJ2-7, with 7 bases matching TRBD1. The CDR3 has 13 amino acids. V gave up 5 bases and J gave up 5 bases; unmatched junction bases: 6. CDR1 SGHVS and CDR2 FQNEAQ come from the germline V gene. In nucleotides, the CDR3 is TGTGCCAGCAGCCTTTCGACAGGGAACGAGCAGTACTTC. Residues: CASSLSTGNEQYF.

The chain uses TRBV4-2 and TRBJ2-6; D call uncertain. The germline V gene has CDR1 LGHNA and CDR2 YNFKEQ. Trimming shortened V by 9 bases and J by 5 bases, and 5 bases separated the two germline ends. There are 11 residues in the CDR3. The CDR3 coding sequence is TGTGCCAGTGGGTGGGCCAACGTCCTGACTTTC. Its translation is CASGWANVLTF.

This clonotype was counted between two and nine times. The chain recombines TRBV9 with TRBJ2-3; TRBD2 matches at 8 bases. The CDR3 covers 16 residues. V shed 0 bases and J 5 bases; nucleotides not matched to a gene: 8. Germline V lookup: CDR1 SGDLS, CDR2 YYNGEE. CDR3 sequence reads: CASSVAVAGRGDTQYF. In nucleotides, the CDR3 is TGTGCCAGCAGCGTAGCTGTAGCGGGGCGAGGAGATACGCAGTATTTT.

V is TRBV28 and J is TRBJ1-5, with D perhaps TRBD1 (5 bases). The V gene lost 7 bases and the J gene lost 1 base, with 11 bases spanning the gap. CDR3 length: 14 amino acids. The germline gives CDR1 MDHEN, CDR2 SYDVKM. For the CDR3, the DNA is TGTGCCAGCAACCAGGGTTCGAGCAATCAGCCCCAGCATTTT. This sequence encodes CASNQGSSNQPQHF.

The rearrangement links TRBV7-9 to TRBJ1-5; D ambiguous. Germline CDR1 and CDR2: SEHNR and FQNEAQ (reference sequence). The length of the CDR3 is 13 residues. V was trimmed by 0 bases and J by 7 bases, leaving 7 bases between them. CDR3 in DNA: TGTGCCAGCAGCTTAGCGCCGGGACAGCCCCAGCATTTT. This gives the protein CASSLAPGQPQHF.

The chain carries TRBV6-1 and TRBJ2-6; D unresolved. This CDR3 spans 16 amino acids. The germline V and J ends were trimmed by 4 bases and 4 bases, with 14 bases remaining between them. Germline V lookup: CDR1 MNHNS, CDR2 SASEGT. CDR3 in DNA: TGTGCCAGCAGTGGGGCATTGGGATCCGGGGCCAACGTCCTGACTTTC. This gives the protein CASSGALGSGANVLTF.

The rearrangement uses TRBV4-1 and TRBJ2-1; D may match TRBD1 or TRBD2 (5 bases each). The J call may be in error: the DNA end matches TRBJ2-7 better. The germline V gene encodes CDR1 MGHRA and CDR2 YSYEKL. The CDR3 is 15 amino acids. DNA of the CDR3: TGCGCCAGCAGCCAATACCTCGACGCCGGGACCGAGCAGTACTTC. It translates to CASSQYLDAGTEQYF.

The sample holds a few counts of this clonotype. The V call is TRBV4-1, the J call TRBJ2-4; TRBD2 might be the D (6 bases). The V end was cut by 8 bases, the J end by 5 bases, with 16 bases between. Germline V gives CDR1 MGHRA, CDR2 YSYEKL. The CDR3 contains 14 residues. Here the CDR3 DNA reads TGCGCCAGCTCAACGGAGGGTGTGGAAAACATTCAGTACTTC. The encoded protein is CASSTEGVENIQYF.

This clonotype was counted a few times. This chain connects TRBV5-1 to TRBJ2-3; D is unclear. The length of the CDR3 is 18 residues. Germline CDR1 is SGHRS and CDR2 is YFSETQ. The V end lost 0 bases, the J end lost 4 bases, and 21 bases lay between the germline ends. The DNA for the CDR3 is TGCGCCAGCAGCTTGGTCCTGAATACGAAAAGGATATCAGATACGCAGTATTTT. It translates to CASSLVLNTKRISDTQYF.

The chain uses TRBV4-1 and TRBJ1-5, with D maybe TRBD1 (6 bases). The CDR3 has 16 residues. Germline CDR1 MGHRA, CDR2 YSYEKL. The V and J ends lost 8 bases and 1 base respectively, with 18 bases between them. Written as DNA, the CDR3 is TGCGCCAGCGGCATGGGGGGCGAGGGCAGCAATCAGCCCCAGCATTTT. Residues: CASGMGGEGSNQPQHF.

Only a few counts were recorded for this clonotype. CDR3 protein: CATSDPEGTGANVLTF. The CDR3 coding sequence is TGTGCCACCAGTGATCCGGAGGGGACTGGGGCCAACGTCCTGACTTTC. The chain employs TRBV24-1 and TRBJ2-6, with a weak D call TRBD2 (6 bases). Germline loops: CDR1 KGHDR, CDR2 SFDVKD. Between the trimmed V and J ends, which lost 3 bases and 2 bases, there was a span of 10 bases. The CDR3 runs 16 residues.

The chain carries TRBV29-1 and TRBJ2-3; D not certain. V gave up 0 bases and J gave up 1 base, with 17 bases separating them. The CDR3 covers 17 residues. The germline V gene encodes CDR1 SQVTM and CDR2 ANQGSEA. The CDR3 DNA sequence: TGCAGCGTTGAAGACGGATGGGGTCGACTTGGCACAGATACGCAGTATTTT. Translating it yields CSVEDGWGRLGTDTQYF.

The chain links TRBV27 to TRBJ2-1; 11 positions agree with TRBD2. Germline V gene lookup returns CDR1 MNHEY and CDR2 SMNVEV (reference sequence). The ends lost 3 bases at V and 6 bases at J; junction bases unmatched: 10. The CDR3 loop spans 17 amino acids. The CDR3 nucleotides are TGTGCCAGCAGTTTTGGTAGCGGGGGGGCACTGCCCAATGAGCAGTTCTTC. This encodes CASSFGSGGALPNEQFF.

The V gene is TRBV6-5, the J gene TRBJ2-4; D is unclear. With the DNA end fitting TRBJ2-7 better, the J assignment may be wrong. From germline, CDR1 is MNHEY and CDR2 SVGAGI. This CDR3 is built from 14 residues. CDR3 protein: CASSLLARRDEQYF. The CDR3 DNA sequence: TGTGCCAGCAGTCTCCTCGCCAGACGGGACGAGCAGTACTTC.

The genes are TRBV6-5 and TRBJ2-5; maybe TRBD1 (6 bases). The J call may be mistaken, given a closer DNA end match to TRBJ2-7. The CDR3 spans 15 residues. CDR1 is MNHEY and CDR2 is SVGAGI in the germline V gene. As DNA, the CDR3 is TGTGCCAGCAGGACCGCCGAACAGGGTACCTACGAGCAGTACTTC. It codes for CASRTAEQGTYEQYF.

J is TRBJ1-4 and V is TRBV21-1. TRBV21-1 is a pseudogene locus. The CDR3 has 20 residues. The CDR3 nucleotides are TGTCCCAGCAGCCCAAACGCTCACAGTTGGCGTGGGAGTACTAATGGAAAACTGTTTTTT. This gives the protein CPSSPNAHSWRGSTNGKLFF.

This sequence joins TRBV4-1 and TRBJ2-1; TRBD2 matches 8 bases. This CDR3 is 17 amino acids long. V lost 0 bases and J lost 2; bases outside the gene matches: 6. CDR1 and CDR2 (germline): MGHRA, YSYEKL. Written as DNA, the CDR3 is TGCGCCAGCAGCCAAGATAGGCGGGGGGTTACCTACAATGAGCAGTTCTTC. Translating gives CASSQDRRGVTYNEQFF.

This chain links TRBV3-1 with TRBJ1-2; TRBD1 agrees at 9 bases. Germline V gene lookup returns CDR1 LGHDT and CDR2 YNNKEL (reference sequence). The CDR3 is 15 residues long. Trimming took 3 bases from V and 4 from J; bases not matched to a gene: 6. CDR3 sequence reads: CASSQIQGARYGYTF. As DNA, the CDR3 is TGTGCCAGCAGCCAGATACAGGGGGCCCGCTATGGCTACACCTTC. Full variable domain (rest looked up from reference TRBV3-1 and TRBJ1-2): DTAVSQTPKYLVTQMGNDKSIKCEQNLGHDTMYWYKQDSKKFLKIMFSYNNKELIINETVPNRFSPKSPDKAHLNLHINSLELGDSAVYFCASSQIQGARYGYTFGSGTRLTVV.

This clonotype was detected a few times. This sequence joins TRBV4-2 and TRBJ2-7; 7 positions agree with TRBD1. There are 14 residues in the CDR3. The germline V gene encodes CDR1 LGHNA and CDR2 YNFKEQ. The V and J ends lost 6 bases and 3 bases, in that order; junction bases with no gene match: 8. The CDR3 DNA follows: TGTGCCAGCAGTACCCGAGACAGGGTCTACGAGCAGTACTTC. Translating gives CASSTRDRVYEQYF.

This clonotype was observed once. The genes are TRBV20-1 and TRBJ2-7, with D hard to call. The CDR3 consists of 15 residues. Germline assignment: CDR1 DFQATT and CDR2 SNEGSKA (reference sequence). The ends were cut back, 1 base at V and 0 bases at J, with 13 bases in the middle. The CDR3 loop reads CSARGRQLSSYEQYF. The CDR3 region has the DNA TGCAGTGCTAGAGGAAGGCAGTTGAGCTCCTACGAGCAGTACTTC.

This clonotype was seen repeatedly, ten times or more. A single base separates this from a much larger clone, so it may be a read error. This chain connects TRBV29-1 to TRBJ2-5; D is uncertain. This CDR3 contains 13 residues. Trimming removed 3 bases from V and 11 bases from J, with 19 bases in between. Germline CDR1 SQVTM, CDR2 ANQGSEA. Written as DNA, the CDR3 is TGCAGCGTTGAGATTGGTCCATACAATGAGCAGTACTTC. It specifies CSVEIGPYNEQYF. Complete variable domain (other parts from reference TRBV29-1 and TRBJ2-5): SAVISQKPSRDICQRGTSLTIQCQVDSQVTMMFWYRQQPGQSLTLIATANQGSEATYESGFVIDKFPISRPNLTFSTLTVSNMSPEDSSIYLCSVEIGPYNEQYFGPGTRLLVL.